This T cell receptor beta chain was captured in a study of T cell repertoires in cytomegalovirus infection (dated 2019 in TCRdb). With respect to the entire study: The peptide stimulations were aimed at well-studied HLA-B-restricted epitopes as well as recently identified HLA-C-restricted CMV epitopes, whose presentation resists viral immunomodulation. Donor HLA type was relevant to the analysis, as public TCR beta signatures indicated carriage of CMV infection together with the matching HLA type.

Points on this clonotype: Its antigen is still unknown. No per-base quality is available; no much larger clone lies one base away.

Reads for this sample came from an Illumina HiSeq 1500. The public reads were reprocessed in TCRdb via fastp at Q25 and MiXCR, keeping in-frame beta chains. Each record represents a unique CDR3 protein, reported with the most common genes and DNA among its rows. The sample table lists 250,000 to 400,000 distinct CDR3 sequences, around a quarter of them with a count of one. The ten most abundant clones make up about an eighth of the sample. Summary of the overall study and its limitations: In the ex vivo response, HLA-C-restricted CMV-specific TCR beta clonotypes were dominant, and in two of eight donors the single most frequent clonotype came from this HLA-C-restricted group. In both this cohort and an independent roughly 330-donor cohort, the cumulative frequency of public TCR beta family members distinguished carriers of CMV infection plus the relevant HLA type.

Trimming removed 8 bases from V and 7 bases from J; the gene matches leave 7 bases unexplained. The germline V gene (reference sequence) provides CDR1 LGHDT and CDR2 YNNKEL. The CDR3, cysteine through phenylalanine, is 13 amino acids long. Here the CDR3 DNA is all that survives: 39 bases in frame from base 1. What the treatment or condition label conveys for this sample: in vitro stimulation with specific CMV peptide epitopes to enrich CMV-specific T cells. Specimen: cultured PBMCs, collected from culture after CMV antigen stimulation. The rearrangement combines TRBV3-1 with TRBJ2-7; the junction holds 11 bases that match TRBD1. The sequence came from a human donor in good health (CMV status not recorded). Some clones in this sample may be carry-over from other donors' samples. The CDR3 region: CASGGQGAGEQYF. The DNA reads as follows: TGTGCCAGCGGAGGACAGGGGGCGGGTGAGCAGTACTTC.